The 18 T cell receptor beta chains below were found in one sample sequenced in a study of T cell changes during pregnancy in multiple sclerosis. Only in-frame clones appear in the TCRdb table, and some are missing; sequencing was by immunoSEQ multiplex PCR. The table lists almost 50,000 clones, more than 85% of them singletons. The sequences come from peripheral blood, collected after pregnancy. Every receptor here comes from a female donor with multiple sclerosis, enrolled in a pregnancy study.

This rearrangement joins TRBV6-5 to TRBJ2-1; 7 bases agree with TRBD2. Germline loops: CDR1 MNHEY, CDR2 SVGAGI. V shed 1 base and J 10 bases; nucleotides not matched to a gene: 1. There are 12 residues in the CDR3. The CDR3 loop reads CASSYYGGEQFF. Written as DNA, the CDR3 is TGTGCCAGCAGTTACTACGGGGGGGAGCAGTTCTTC.

This chain joins TRBV6-5 and TRBJ2-1; 11 bases are a match to TRBD1. The CDR3 loop spans 15 amino acids. Germline CDR1 MNHEY, CDR2 SVGAGI. Trimming at V came to 3 bases and at J to 8 bases, leaving 6 bases not matched to a gene. CDR3 region: CASSYGGQGVDEQFF. As DNA, the CDR3 is TGTGCCAGCAGTTATGGGGGACAGGGGGTAGATGAGCAGTTCTTC.

The rearrangement joins TRBV5-1 to TRBJ1-3; D unresolved. Per germline, CDR1 SGHRS and CDR2 YFSETQ. The CDR3 totals 13 residues. V gave up 3 bases and J gave up 2 bases, with 6 bases separating them. CDR3: CASSSGTGNTIYF. CDR3 DNA: TGCGCCAGCAGCTCGGGGACTGGAAACACCATATATTTT.

The chain is built from TRBV7-6 and TRBJ2-1; D is unresolved. Germline CDR1 is SGHVS and CDR2 is FNYEAQ. Trimming cost V 0 bases and J 4 bases, with 4 bases left between them. The CDR3 contains 13 residues. DNA of the CDR3: TGTGCCAGCAGCTTAGCGCGGTACAATGAGCAGTTCTTC. Its translation: CASSLARYNEQFF.

This clone was detected only a few times. The chain uses TRBV9 and TRBJ2-5; 7 positions match TRBD2. This CDR3 has 14 residues. Looked up from germline, CDR1 is SGDLS and CDR2 is YYNGEE. The V gene end was trimmed by 8 bases and the J gene end by 9 bases; junction bases not matched to a gene: 16. In DNA, the CDR3 is TGTGCCAGAAGGACGACTAAGGCGGGGGTGGCCCAGTACTTC. Encoded protein: CARRTTKAGVAQYF.

This chain connects TRBV6-5 to TRBJ1-1, with D unclear. The CDR3 totals 16 residues. The V and J ends lost 2 bases and 0 bases respectively, with 13 bases between them. Germline CDR1 MNHEY, CDR2 SVGAGI. CDR3 region: CASSYQSLGVNTEAFF. CDR3 nucleotides: TGTGCCAGCAGTTACCAGTCTTTGGGAGTGAACACTGAAGCTTTCTTT.

The V gene is TRBV9, the J gene TRBJ2-5; weak D call: TRBD1 (5 bases). The CDR3 has 14 amino acids. The V gene's germline CDR1 is SGDLS and CDR2 YYNGEE. With 4 bases removed from V and 3 bases from J, the gap between germline ends came to 13 bases. CDR3 region: CASSPSPREETQYF. The CDR3, as DNA: TGTGCCAGCAGCCCCTCGCCCAGGGAAGAGACCCAGTACTTC. Full variable domain (rest looked up from reference TRBV9 and TRBJ2-5): DSGVTQTPKHLITATGQRVTLRCSPRSGDLSVYWYQQSLDQGLQFLIQYYNGEERAKGNILERFSAQQFPDLHSELNLSSLELGDSALYFCASSPSPREETQYFGPGTRLLVL.

V usage is TRBV7-9 and J usage is TRBJ2-7; D might be TRBD1 (5 bases). This CDR3 has 16 residues. The germline V gene encodes CDR1 SEHNR and CDR2 FQNEAQ (reference sequence). Deletions cut 1 base from V and 3 bases from J, with 16 bases between. CDR3 residues: CASSLEWGYTLYEQYF. The CDR3 nucleotides are TGTGCCAGCAGCTTAGAATGGGGCTACACCCTCTACGAGCAGTACTTC.

V usage is TRBV2 and J usage is TRBJ2-1, with TRBD2 matching over 11 bases. This CDR3 is 17 amino acids long. Germline V CDR1 and CDR2: SNHLY, FYNNEI. Losses at the gene ends were 7 bases for V and 6 bases for J; bases not matched to a gene: 14. The DNA for the CDR3 is TGTGCCAGCACCCAAAAGGTAGCGGGGGGGCCGGTCAATGAGCAGTTCTTC. Its translation: CASTQKVAGGPVNEQFF.

The chain joins TRBV7-2 to TRBJ2-7, with 7 positions matching TRBD1. CDR1 is SGHTA and CDR2 is FQGNSA in the germline V gene. V dropped 5 bases and J dropped 2; count of bases not matched to a gene: 9. The CDR3 length is 15 residues. CDR3 DNA: TGTGCCAGCAGCCGAGATACAGGGGCCACCTACGAGCAGTACTTC. This codes for CASSRDTGATYEQYF.

For the CDR3, the DNA is TGCGCCAGCAGCCTCGACAGGGGAGCGCTGGGTGGAAACACCATATATTTT. This translates into CASSLDRGALGGNTIYF. The chain recombines TRBV5-1 with TRBJ1-3; 8 nucleotides line up with TRBD1. This CDR3 region has 17 residues. Germline loops: CDR1 SGHRS, CDR2 YFSETQ. Losses at the gene ends were 4 bases for V and 3 bases for J; bases not matched to a gene: 12.

The chain is built from TRBV25-1 and TRBJ1-2, with 7 bases aligning to TRBD1. V was pared by 6 bases and J by 1 base, with 8 bases of the junction left unmatched. The CDR3 totals 15 residues. Germline CDR1 reads MGHDK; CDR2 reads SYGVNS. CDR3 sequence reads: CASSETGLFNYGYTF. The DNA for the CDR3 is TGTGCCAGCAGCGAGACAGGGTTATTTAACTATGGCTACACCTTC.

V and J are TRBV7-9 and TRBJ2-4; no firm D call. V shed 3 bases and J shed 7 bases, with 13 bases lying between them. Germline loops: CDR1 SEHNR, CDR2 FQNEAQ (reference sequence). This CDR3 is built from 14 residues. The CDR3 region is CASSFSQLVNIQYF. CDR3 DNA: TGTGCCAGCAGCTTTTCGCAGCTAGTTAACATTCAGTACTTC.

The chain is built from TRBV18 and TRBJ2-7, with a tentative D call TRBD1 (5 bases). The V gene lost 2 bases and the J gene lost 2 bases, with 10 bases spanning the gap. CDR1 is KGHSH and CDR2 is LQKENI in the germline V gene. The CDR3 is made up of 14 amino acids. For the CDR3, the DNA is TGTGCCAGCTCACCAGCGACAGAACCCTACGAGCAGTACTTC. It codes for CASSPATEPYEQYF. Based on the CDR3 plus reference TRBV18 and TRBJ2-7, the full variable domain is NAGVMQNPRHLVRRRGQEARLRCSPMKGHSHVYWYRQLPEEGLKFMVYLQKENIIDESGMPKERFSAEFPKEGPSILRIQQVVRGDSAAYFCASSPATEPYEQYFGPGTRLTVT.

The chain has TRBV7-8 and TRBJ2-5, with TRBD2 matching over 7 bases. This CDR3 has 15 amino acids. V was clipped by 5 bases and J by 1 base; unmatched bases: 7. Germline values: CDR1 SGHVS, CDR2 FQNEAQ. CDR3 region: CASSPKTSVQETQYF. DNA for the CDR3: TGTGCCAGCAGCCCCAAAACTAGCGTCCAAGAGACCCAGTACTTC.

V gene TRBV6-5 combines with J gene TRBJ2-7; D is possibly TRBD1 (5 bases). The germline V gene encodes CDR1 MNHEY and CDR2 SVGAGI. V was shortened by 5 bases and J by 3 bases, with 8 bases between the two germline ends. This CDR3 contains 12 residues. In nucleotides, the CDR3 is TGTGCCAGCAGTGACAGTCTCTACGAGCAGTACTTC. Encoded protein: CASSDSLYEQYF.

The chain recombines TRBV7-2 with TRBJ1-4; TRBD1 matches at 7 bases. The CDR3 sequence is 17 residues long. With V trimmed by 6 bases and J by 0 bases, 10 bases remained unmatched. The V gene's germline CDR1 is SGHTA and CDR2 FQGNSA. The CDR3 here is CASRNSGGFATNEKLFF. As DNA, the CDR3 is TGTGCCAGCAGGAACTCAGGGGGATTCGCAACTAATGAAAAACTGTTTTTT.

The chain joins TRBV10-2 to TRBJ1-1; D possibly corresponds to TRBD1 (6 bases). The V end was cut by 6 bases, the J end by 11 bases, with 19 bases between. The CDR3 consists of 13 residues. Germline V lookup: CDR1 WSHSY, CDR2 SAAADI. CDR3 sequence: CASSLDRRGLAFF. Written as DNA, the CDR3 is TGCGCCAGCAGCTTAGACAGGCGTGGATTGGCTTTCTTT.